A selection of T cell receptor beta chains follows, all from one sample in a study of cytotoxic CD8 clonotypes in ibrutinib-treated CLL. Method: immunoSEQ multiplex PCR; TCRdb's copy keeps in-frame clones and lacks some. The data contain around 160,000 clones, 70% to 90% of them singletons. Material: PBMCs, obtained at disease progression, from a patient treated with ibrutinib. The receptors come from a human donor with chronic lymphocytic leukemia. CDR3s include the opening cysteine and the closing phenylalanine or tryptophan. The D gene is left open where the match is weak. Size is stated for part of the rows, as once, few or many counts, or as a class when the clone is expanded.

TRBJ2-2 | - | TRBV11-3 | - | CAWPRAATGELFF | TGTGCCTGGCCCAGGGCGGCGACCGGGGAGCTGTTTTTT
TRBJ1-3 | - | TRBV7-2 | - | CASSWRRGNTIYF | TGTGCCAGCAGCTGGCGCCGAGGAAACACCATATATTTT
TRBJ2-1 | TRBD2 | TRBV19 | - | CASSLAGGSNEQFF | TGTGCCAGTAGCCTAGCGGGAGGGTCGAATGAGCAGTTCTTC
TRBJ2-2 | - | TRBV11-1 | - | CASSLVGLGNANTGELFF | TGTGCCAGCAGCTTAGTGGGGTTGGGGAACGCGAACACCGGGGAGCTGTTTTTT
TRBJ1-2 | - | TRBV25-1 | - | CASSEWTSAGYGYTF | TGTGCCAGCAGTGAATGGACCTCCGCGGGGTATGGCTACACCTTC
TRBJ1-1 | TRBD1 | TRBV2 | - | CATIRTGENTEAFF | TGTGCCACCATTAGGACAGGAGAGAACACTGAAGCTTTCTTT
TRBJ1-5 | TRBD1 | TRBV7-2 | - | CASSLVQGRNQPQHF | TGTGCCAGCAGCTTAGTACAGGGGAGGAATCAGCCCCAGCATTTT
TRBJ2-1 | - | TRBV19 | - | CASADSARYEQFF | TGTGCCAGTGCTGACAGCGCGAGGTACGAGCAGTTCTTC
TRBJ1-4 | TRBD1 | TRBV28 | - | CASRDRGLVNNEKLFF | TGTGCCAGCAGGGACAGGGGGCTCGTTAATAATGAAAAACTGTTTTTT
TRBJ2-2 | TRBD2 | TRBV6-1 | - | CASGLAGTTGELFF | TGTGCCAGCGGACTAGCGGGAACCACCGGGGAGCTGTTTTTT
TRBJ1-1 | - | TRBV7-8 | - | CASRENTEAFF | TGTGCCAGCAGGGAGAACACTGAAGCTTTCTTT
TRBJ2-7 | - | TRBV9 | - | CASNPGGAGNYEQYF | TGTGCCAGCAACCCAGGGGGAGCGGGAAACTACGAGCAGTACTTC
TRBJ1-1 | TRBD1 | TRBV30 | - | CANDRANTEAFF | TGTGCCAATGACAGGGCGAACACTGAAGCTTTCTTT
TRBJ2-7 | - | TRBV15 | - | CATSRPDYEQYF | TGTGCCACCAGCAGACCCGACTACGAGCAGTACTTC
TRBJ2-7 | TRBD1 | TRBV29-1 | - | CSVSDRETYEQYF | TGCAGCGTTTCGGACAGGGAGACCTACGAGCAGTACTTC
TRBJ2-2 | - | TRBV27 | - | CASSLSGPLTGELFF | TGTGCCAGCAGTTTATCTGGACCGCTCACCGGGGAGCTGTTTTTT
TRBJ1-1 | - | TRBV11-3 | once | CASSPLSGVSPTEAFF | TGTGCCAGCAGCCCCCTATCGGGCGTCTCGCCCACTGAAGCTTTCTTT
TRBJ1-2 | - | TRBV6-6 | once | CASSSGGAGGYTF | TGTGCCAGCAGTTCCGGGGGGGCGGGTGGCTACACCTTC
TRBJ2-1 | TRBD2 | TRBV5-4 | - | CASSLGGLADEQFF | TGTGCCAGCAGCTTGGGAGGACTAGCGGACGAGCAGTTCTTC
TRBJ2-7 | TRBD1 | TRBV4-1 | - | CASSQGGQGAREQYF | TGCGCCAGCAGCCAAGGGGGACAGGGGGCGAGAGAGCAGTACTTC
TRBJ2-1 | - | TRBV10-3 | - | CAISEVVTADGEQFF | TGTGCCATCAGTGAGGTCGTTACGGCCGACGGGGAGCAGTTCTTC
TRBJ2-6 | - | TRBV27 | - | CASKYGSGANVLTF | TGTGCCAGCAAGTACGGCTCTGGGGCCAACGTCCTGACTTTC